By its share, the clone carrying this TCR beta chain is medium-sized. Its antigen is not identified. Live CD3+CD8+TCRalphabeta+ cells were sorted into four subsets by PD-1 and/or TIGIT. V was trimmed by 2 bases and J by 7 bases, leaving 14 bases between them. Germline CDR1 and CDR2: SGHTA and FQGNSA. The CDR3 length is 15 residues. The data were taken from a study of circulating CD8 cells and anti-PD-1 response in melanoma. Looking at the study overall: Responders had complete or partial responses; non-responders had stable or progressive disease. Study-level findings and limits: Generally, no replicate experiments were performed. Some patients were treatment-naive; others were previously treated.

Using 15 ng of total RNA, TCR libraries were made with the QIAseq Immune Repertoire TCR panel. In TCRdb, the reads were re-called with MiXCR into one record per CDR3 protein. Of around 1,500 distinct CDR3 sequences in the sample, approximately 8.5% were seen once. This TCR was recovered from a human donor with melanoma. The chain has TRBV7-2 and TRBJ2-2, with D possibly matching TRBD2 (7 bases). The sample in question was CD8+ T cells from PBMCs, obtained at baseline or after one month of anti-PD-1 therapy (not recorded which). CDR3 loop: CASSLIGGQNGELFF. In nucleotides, the CDR3 is TGTGCCAGCAGCTTAATCGGGGGGCAGAACGGGGAGCTGTTTTTT.